Included here is one T cell receptor beta chain sequence, with context. Antigen specificity is unknown. The data originate from a study of T cell responses to AZD1222 COVID-19 vaccine. Whole-study results and caveats: Only six individuals given AZD1222 were seropositive at baseline. In a largely white British group with more females than males, clonal diversity was possibly underestimated.

Clones were read by immunoSEQ multiplex PCR, and TCRdb kept only the in-frame ones, dropping some. The data show roughly 160,000 clones, with 85% to 90% seen just once and roughly 6.9% held by the top ten. Trimming cost V 5 bases and J 8 bases, with 13 bases left between them. Germline V gene lookup returns CDR1 SGHRS and CDR2 YFSETQ. The CDR3 covers 12 residues. The specimen comprised peripheral blood, sampled on day 0 of AZD1222 vaccination. The sequence was obtained from an adult in good health. This chain uses TRBV5-1 with TRBJ1-1; D is unclear. The CDR3 DNA follows: TGCGCCAGCAGGTTCTCTCAAGGAGAAGCTTTCTTT. Its protein is CASRFSQGEAFF.